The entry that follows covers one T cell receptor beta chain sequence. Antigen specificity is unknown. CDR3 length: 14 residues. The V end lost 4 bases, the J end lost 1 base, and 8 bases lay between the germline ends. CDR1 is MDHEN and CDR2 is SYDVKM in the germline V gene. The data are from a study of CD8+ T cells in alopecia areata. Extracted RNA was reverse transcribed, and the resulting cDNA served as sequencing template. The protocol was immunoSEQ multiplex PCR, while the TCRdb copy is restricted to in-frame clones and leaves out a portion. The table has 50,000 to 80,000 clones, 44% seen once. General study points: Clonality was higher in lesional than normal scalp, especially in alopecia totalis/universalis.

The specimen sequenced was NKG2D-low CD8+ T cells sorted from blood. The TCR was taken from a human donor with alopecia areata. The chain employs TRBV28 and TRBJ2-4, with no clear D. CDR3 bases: TGTGCCAGCAGTTCAAGGCTCGCCAAAAACATTCAGTACTTC. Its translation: CASSSRLAKNIQYF. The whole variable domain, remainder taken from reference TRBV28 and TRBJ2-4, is DVKVTQSSRYLVKRTGEKVFLECVQDMDHENMFWYRQDPGLGLRLIYFSYDVKMKEKGDIPEGYSVSREKKERFSLILESASTNQTSMYLCASSSRLAKNIQYFGAGTRLSVL.